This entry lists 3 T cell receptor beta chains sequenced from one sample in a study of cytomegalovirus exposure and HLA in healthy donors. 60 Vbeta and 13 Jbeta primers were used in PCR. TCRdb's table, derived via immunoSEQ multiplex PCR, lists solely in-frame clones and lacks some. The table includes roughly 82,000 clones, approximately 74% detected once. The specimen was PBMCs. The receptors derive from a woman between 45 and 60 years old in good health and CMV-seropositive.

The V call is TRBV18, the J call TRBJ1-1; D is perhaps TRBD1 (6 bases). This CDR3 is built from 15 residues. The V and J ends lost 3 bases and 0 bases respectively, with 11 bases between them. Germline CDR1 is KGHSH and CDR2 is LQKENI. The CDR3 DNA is TGTGCCAGCTCACCGCAGGGGTCAATGAACACTGAAGCTTTCTTT. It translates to CASSPQGSMNTEAFF. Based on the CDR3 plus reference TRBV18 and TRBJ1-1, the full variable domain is NAGVMQNPRHLVRRRGQEARLRCSPMKGHSHVYWYRQLPEEGLKFMVYLQKENIIDESGMPKERFSAEFPKEGPSILRIQQVVRGDSAAYFCASSPQGSMNTEAFFGQGTRLTVV.

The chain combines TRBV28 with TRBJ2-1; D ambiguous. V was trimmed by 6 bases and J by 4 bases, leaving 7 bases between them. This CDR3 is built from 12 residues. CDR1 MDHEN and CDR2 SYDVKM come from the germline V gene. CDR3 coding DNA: TGTGCCAGCAGCCAGGCGTACAATGAGCAGTTCTTC. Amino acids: CASSQAYNEQFF.

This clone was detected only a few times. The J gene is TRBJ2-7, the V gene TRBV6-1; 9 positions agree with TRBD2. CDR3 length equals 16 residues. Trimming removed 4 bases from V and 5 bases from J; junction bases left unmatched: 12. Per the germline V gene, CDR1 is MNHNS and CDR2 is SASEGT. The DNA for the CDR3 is TGTGCCAGCAGTGCCGTTGGCCTAGCGGGAAGCCACGAGCAGTACTTC. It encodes CASSAVGLAGSHEQYF.